This T cell receptor (beta chain) was sequenced during a study of shared clonotypes between healthy human individuals. Overall study findings and caveats: Clonotypes that were shared across a handful of donors made up around 5.5% of naive CD4 clonotypes. All-four-donor shared clonotypes had higher generation probabilities than non-shared clonotypes did.

Trimming shortened V by 2 bases and J by 8 bases, and 7 bases separated the two germline ends. Germline CDR1 is LNHDA and CDR2 is SQIVND (reference sequence). The CDR3 extends over 12 amino acids. Sequencing was performed with immunoSEQ multiplex PCR; in TCRdb, only in-frame clones are kept and a portion is missing. The sample contains about 1.5 million clones, 95% to 99% of which appear only once. Healthy adults negative for HIV, lacking recent acute infections or vaccinations, served as donors. About this clone: Its antigen is currently unknown.

This receptor was identified in a man aged 25-45 years in good health. The chain joins TRBV19 to TRBJ2-1, with D perhaps matching TRBD1 or TRBD2 (5 bases each). Sequencing was carried out using naive CD4+ T cells sorted from blood. Subset reported: CD45RA+ positively selected. CDR3: CASSIWGYEQFF. Here the CDR3 DNA reads TGTGCCAGTAGTATATGGGGGTATGAGCAGTTCTTC.